Presented here are 5 T cell receptor beta chains from one specimen sequenced in a study of blood T cell repertoires in COVID-19. This table comes from immunoSEQ multiplex PCR, and its TCRdb copy is limited to in-frame clones, with some not included. This table has around 200,000 clones, 70% to 90% appearing once. Specimen: peripheral blood. Every receptor here comes from a man between 65 and 85 years old with active or convalescent COVID-19.

This CDR3 is CAISESAGGWQETQYF. CDR3 sequence (DNA): TGTGCCATCAGTGAGTCAGCGGGGGGTTGGCAAGAGACCCAGTACTTC. V and J are TRBV10-3 and TRBJ2-5; 9 bases fit TRBD2. The J segment lost 2 bases and the V segment lost 0 bases, leaving 4 bases of the junction unmatched. The CDR3 has 16 amino acids. The germline CDR1 and CDR2 sequences are ENHRY and SYGVKD.

The chain is built from TRBV18 and TRBJ1-5; no clear D. Germline lookup yields CDR1 KGHSH and CDR2 LQKENI. The ends were cut back, 0 bases at V and 7 bases at J, with 10 bases in the middle. The CDR3 spans 14 residues. The CDR3 nucleotides are TGTGCCAGCTCACCACCAATGGTGGAGCAGCCCCAGCATTTT. Amino acid sequence: CASSPPMVEQPQHF.

The CDR3 loop is CATSRGGQGADEQFF. CDR3 in DNA: TGTGCCACCAGCAGGGGAGGACAGGGGGCGGATGAGCAGTTCTTC. The rearrangement links TRBV15 to TRBJ2-1, with 11 bases aligning to TRBD1. The V and J ends lost 3 bases and 8 bases, in that order; junction bases with no gene match: 6. CDR1 LNHNV and CDR2 YYDKDF come from the germline V gene (reference sequence). CDR3 length equals 15 residues.

The rearrangement joins TRBV2 to TRBJ2-4, with D perhaps matching TRBD1 (6 bases). This CDR3 is 13 amino acids long. Germline lookup yields CDR1 SNHLY and CDR2 FYNNEI. V gave up 5 bases and J gave up 4 bases, with 9 bases separating them. For the CDR3, the DNA is TGTGCCAGCAGTAGACAGGAGAAAAACATTCAGTACTTC. This encodes CASSRQEKNIQYF.

The chain couples TRBV9 to TRBJ1-2; a weak D match, TRBD1 (6 bases). Trimming removed 4 bases at V and 8 bases at J, with 18 bases between. CDR1 SGDLS and CDR2 YYNGEE come from the germline V gene. CDR3 size: 14 residues. CDR3 sequence reads: CASSTLDRFGGYTF. The DNA for the CDR3 is TGTGCCAGCAGCACCTTAGACAGGTTCGGAGGCTACACCTTC.